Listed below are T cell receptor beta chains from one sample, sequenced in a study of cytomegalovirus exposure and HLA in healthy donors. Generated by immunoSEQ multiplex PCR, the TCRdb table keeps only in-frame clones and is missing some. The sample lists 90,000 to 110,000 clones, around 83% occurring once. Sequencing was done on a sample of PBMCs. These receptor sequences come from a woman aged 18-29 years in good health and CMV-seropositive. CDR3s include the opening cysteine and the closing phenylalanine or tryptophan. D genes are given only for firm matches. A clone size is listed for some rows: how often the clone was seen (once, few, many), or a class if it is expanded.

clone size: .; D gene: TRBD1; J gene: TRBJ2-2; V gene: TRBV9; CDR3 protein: CASSVGQGLGTGELFF; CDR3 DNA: TGTGCCAGCAGCGTAGGACAGGGGCTCGGCACCGGGGAGCTGTTTTTT
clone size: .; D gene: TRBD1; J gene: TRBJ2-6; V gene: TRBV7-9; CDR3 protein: CASSSPGQGAGANVLTF; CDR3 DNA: TGTGCCAGCAGCTCGCCGGGACAGGGGGCCGGGGCCAACGTCCTGACTTTC
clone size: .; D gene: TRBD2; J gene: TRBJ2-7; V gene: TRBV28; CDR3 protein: CASSPLAGLGPYEQYF; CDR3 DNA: TGTGCCAGCAGTCCCCTAGCGGGCCTAGGTCCATACGAGCAGTACTTC
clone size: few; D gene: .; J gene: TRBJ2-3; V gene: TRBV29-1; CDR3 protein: CSPTRGSTDTQYF; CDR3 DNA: TGCAGCCCCACGCGGGGAAGCACAGATACGCAGTATTTT
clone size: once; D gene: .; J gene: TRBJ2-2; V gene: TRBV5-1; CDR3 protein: CASSLGPPSTGELFF; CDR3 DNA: TGCGCCAGCAGTCTTGGCCCGCCTTCCACCGGGGAGCTGTTTTTT
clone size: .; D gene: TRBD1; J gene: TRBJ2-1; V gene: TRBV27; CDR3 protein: CASSLDRAAYNEQFF; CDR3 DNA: TGTGCCAGCAGTTTAGACAGGGCCGCCTACAATGAGCAGTTCTTC
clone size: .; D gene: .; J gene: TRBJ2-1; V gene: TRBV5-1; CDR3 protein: CASSSGDQGRGNEQFF; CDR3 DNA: TGCGCCAGCAGCTCGGGGGACCAAGGGCGAGGCAATGAGCAGTTCTTC
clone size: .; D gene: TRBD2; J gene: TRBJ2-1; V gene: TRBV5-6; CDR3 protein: CASRGGTSGTYNEQFF; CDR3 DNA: TGTGCCAGCCGGGGAGGGACTAGCGGGACCTACAATGAGCAGTTCTTC
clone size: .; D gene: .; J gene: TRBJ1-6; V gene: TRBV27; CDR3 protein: CASSSPIALGSYNSPLHF; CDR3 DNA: TGTGCCAGCAGTTCCCCGATAGCACTGGGCTCCTATAATTCACCCCTCCACTTT
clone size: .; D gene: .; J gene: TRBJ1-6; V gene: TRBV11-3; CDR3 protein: CASSLGGSGSPLHF; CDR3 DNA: TGTGCCAGCAGCTTGGGAGGGAGTGGATCACCCCTCCACTTT
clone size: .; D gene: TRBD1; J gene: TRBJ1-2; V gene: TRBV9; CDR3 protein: CASSPSGQGYTKGYTF; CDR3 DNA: TGTGCCAGCAGCCCCTCCGGACAGGGGTACACTAAAGGCTACACCTTC
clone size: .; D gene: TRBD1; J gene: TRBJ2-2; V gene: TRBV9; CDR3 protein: CASSVGGRWGQQNTGELFF; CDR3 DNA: TGTGCCAGCAGCGTAGGAGGAAGGTGGGGACAGCAGAACACCGGGGAGCTGTTTTTT
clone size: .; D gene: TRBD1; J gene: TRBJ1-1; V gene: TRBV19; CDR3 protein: CASTRDRLTEAFF; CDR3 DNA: TGTGCCAGTACCAGGGACAGGCTCACTGAAGCTTTCTTT
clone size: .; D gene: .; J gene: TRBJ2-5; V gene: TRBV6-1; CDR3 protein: CASSVVWGRGRETQYF; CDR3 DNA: TGTGCCAGCAGTGTAGTTTGGGGGCGAGGGCGGGAGACCCAGTACTTC
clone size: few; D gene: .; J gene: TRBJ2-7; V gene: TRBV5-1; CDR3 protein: CATGDSVYEQYF; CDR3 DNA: TGCGCCACCGGGGATTCGGTCTACGAGCAGTACTTC
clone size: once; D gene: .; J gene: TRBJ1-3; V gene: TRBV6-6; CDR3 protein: CASSSPGRGSGNTIYF; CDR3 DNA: TGTGCCAGCAGTTCGCCGGGCAGGGGCTCTGGAAACACCATATATTTT
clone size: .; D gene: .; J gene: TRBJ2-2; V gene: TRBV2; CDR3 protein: CASKEGMGTGELFF; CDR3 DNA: TGTGCCAGCAAGGAGGGTATGGGCACCGGGGAGCTGTTTTTT
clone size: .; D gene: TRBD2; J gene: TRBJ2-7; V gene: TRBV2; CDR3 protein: CASSKTQTSGGYEQYF; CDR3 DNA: TGTGCCAGCAGTAAGACTCAAACTAGCGGGGGTTACGAGCAGTACTTC
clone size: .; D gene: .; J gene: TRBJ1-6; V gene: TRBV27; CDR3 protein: CASSRQGLPLHF; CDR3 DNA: TGTGCCAGCAGTCGTCAGGGCCTCCCCCTCCACTTT
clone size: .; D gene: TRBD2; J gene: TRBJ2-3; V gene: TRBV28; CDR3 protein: CASRFSGRQDTQYF; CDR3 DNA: TGTGCCAGCAGATTTAGCGGGAGACAAGATACGCAGTATTTT
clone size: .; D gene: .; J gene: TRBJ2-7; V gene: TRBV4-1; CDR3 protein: CASSQRLVYEQYF; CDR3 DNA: TGCGCCAGCAGCCAAAGACTAGTTTACGAGCAGTACTTC
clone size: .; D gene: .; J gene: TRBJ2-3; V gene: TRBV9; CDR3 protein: CASSVANQADTQYF; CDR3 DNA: TGTGCCAGCAGCGTAGCTAATCAGGCAGATACGCAGTATTTT
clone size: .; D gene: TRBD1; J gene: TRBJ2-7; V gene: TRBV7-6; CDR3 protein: CASSLAPVSGTAPGYEQYF; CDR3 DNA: TGTGCCAGCAGCTTAGCACCCGTATCCGGGACAGCACCCGGCTACGAGCAGTACTTC
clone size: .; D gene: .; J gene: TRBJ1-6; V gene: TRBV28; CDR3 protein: CASRITGWGTYNSPLHF; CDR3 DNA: TGTGCCAGCAGGATAACAGGGTGGGGGACCTATAATTCACCCCTCCACTTT
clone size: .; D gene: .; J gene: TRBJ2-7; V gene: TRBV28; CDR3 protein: CASSFYYEQYF; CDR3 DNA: TGTGCCAGCAGTTTCTACTACGAGCAGTACTTC
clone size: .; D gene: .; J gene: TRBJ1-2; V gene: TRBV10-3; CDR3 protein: CATSTGSKRGYTF; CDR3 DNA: TGTGCCACCTCAACGGGAAGCAAGAGGGGCTACACCTTC
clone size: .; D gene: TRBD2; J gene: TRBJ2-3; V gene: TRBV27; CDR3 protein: CASVPGLAVPTDTQYF; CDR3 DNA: TGTGCCAGCGTGCCGGGACTAGCGGTACCCACAGATACGCAGTATTTT
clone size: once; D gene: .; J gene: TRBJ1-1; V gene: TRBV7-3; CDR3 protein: CASSETRGNTEAFF; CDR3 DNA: TGTGCCAGCAGCGAGACTAGGGGCAACACTGAAGCTTTCTTT
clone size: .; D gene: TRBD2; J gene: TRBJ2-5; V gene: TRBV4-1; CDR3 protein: CASSRKGGAGGDQETQYF; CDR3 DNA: TGCGCCAGCAGCCGCAAGGGAGGAGCGGGGGGGGACCAAGAGACCCAGTACTTC
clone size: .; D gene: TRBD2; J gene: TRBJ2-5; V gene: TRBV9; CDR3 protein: CASTQGTRVEETQYF; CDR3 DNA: TGTGCCAGCACTCAAGGGACTAGAGTCGAAGAGACCCAGTACTTC
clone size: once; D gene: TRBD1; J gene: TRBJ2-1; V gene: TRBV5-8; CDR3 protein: CASSHRTGGAYNEQFF; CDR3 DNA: TGTGCCAGCAGCCACAGGACAGGGGGCGCCTACAATGAGCAGTTCTTC
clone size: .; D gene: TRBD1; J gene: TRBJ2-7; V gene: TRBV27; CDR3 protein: CASRLQGSSYEQYF; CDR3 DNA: TGTGCCAGTCGTCTACAGGGGAGCTCCTACGAGCAGTACTTC
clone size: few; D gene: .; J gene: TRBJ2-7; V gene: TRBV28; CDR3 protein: CASSLGATGMEEQYF; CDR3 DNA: TGTGCCAGCAGTTTGGGGGCGACGGGCATGGAAGAGCAGTACTTC
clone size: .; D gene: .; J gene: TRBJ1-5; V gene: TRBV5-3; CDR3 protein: CARGPIYSNQPQHF; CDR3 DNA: TGTGCCAGAGGGCCAATTTATAGCAATCAGCCCCAGCATTTT
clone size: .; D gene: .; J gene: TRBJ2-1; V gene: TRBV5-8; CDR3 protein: CASSFEGVGNNEQFF; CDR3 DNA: TGTGCCAGCAGCTTTGAGGGAGTGGGCAATAATGAGCAGTTCTTC
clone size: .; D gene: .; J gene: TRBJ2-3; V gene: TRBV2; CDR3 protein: CASSEGPGGTDTQYF; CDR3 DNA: TGTGCCAGCAGTGAGGGTCCCGGGGGCACAGATACGCAGTATTTT